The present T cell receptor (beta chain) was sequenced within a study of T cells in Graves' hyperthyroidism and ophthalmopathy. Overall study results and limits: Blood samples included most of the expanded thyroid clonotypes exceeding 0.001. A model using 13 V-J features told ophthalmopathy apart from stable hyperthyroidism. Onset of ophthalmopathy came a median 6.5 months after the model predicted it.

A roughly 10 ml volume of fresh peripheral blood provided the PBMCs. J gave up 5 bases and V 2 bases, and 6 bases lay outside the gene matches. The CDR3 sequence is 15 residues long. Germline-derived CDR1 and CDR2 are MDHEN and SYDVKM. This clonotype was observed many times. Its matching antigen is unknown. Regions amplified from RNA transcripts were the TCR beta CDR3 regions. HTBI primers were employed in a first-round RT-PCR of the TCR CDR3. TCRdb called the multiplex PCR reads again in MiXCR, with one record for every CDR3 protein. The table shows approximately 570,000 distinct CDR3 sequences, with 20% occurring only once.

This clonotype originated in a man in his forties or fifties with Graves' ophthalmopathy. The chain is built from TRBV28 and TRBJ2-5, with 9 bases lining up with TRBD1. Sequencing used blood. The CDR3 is CASSLGRQGVETQYF. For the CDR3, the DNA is TGTGCCAGCAGTTTAGGGCGACAGGGGGTTGAGACCCAGTACTTC.